This TCR beta chain comes out of a study of CD8+ T cells in alopecia areata. Study findings and constraints: Alopecia totalis/universalis scalp especially showed more expanded CD8+ clones than normal scalp. Patients showed less clear TCR sequence sharing than mice, possibly partly because of HLA diversity.

Reverse transcribed after extraction, RNA yielded cDNA as the sequencing template. Clones were read by immunoSEQ multiplex PCR, and TCRdb kept only the in-frame ones, dropping some. The table lists 200,000 to 250,000 clones, roughly 50% of them singletons. Notes on this clone: Antigen: not known.

The length of the CDR3 is 14 residues. Per germline, CDR1 MGHDK and CDR2 SYGVNS. Trimming pared 3 bases from V and 6 bases from J, leaving 14 bases between. Material for sequencing was CD8+ T cells sorted from blood. The receptor was derived from a human donor in good health. The chain has TRBV25-1 and TRBJ1-1; no firm D call. In DNA, the CDR3 is TGTGCCAGCAGTGATCCTGGGATCACCCCTGAAGCTTTCTTT. The encoded protein is CASSDPGITPEAFF.